Listed here are 13 T cell receptor beta chains from one sample, sequenced in a study of blood T cell repertoires in COVID-19. Data came from immunoSEQ multiplex PCR; TCRdb stores just in-frame clones and leaves some out. The data hold about 100,000 clones, with 91% observed a single time. The sequenced material came from peripheral blood. These receptors all come from a man aged 45-60 years with acute or convalescent COVID-19.

The chain recombines TRBV19 with TRBJ2-7; D perhaps matches TRBD2 (5 bases). Deletions cut 4 bases from V and 2 bases from J, with 9 bases between. Germline V lookup: CDR1 LNHDA, CDR2 SQIVND (reference sequence). The CDR3 loop spans 13 amino acids. The CDR3 DNA follows: TGTGCCAGTAGTAGGCCGGGGACCTACGAGCAGTACTTC. Translated: CASSRPGTYEQYF.

The V gene is TRBV27, the J gene TRBJ1-6; 7 bases match TRBD1. The germline CDR1 and CDR2 sequences are MNHEY and SMNVEV (reference sequence). The CDR3 extends over 13 amino acids. V was pared by 10 bases and J by 9 bases, with 9 bases of the junction left unmatched. The CDR3, as DNA: TGTGCCACCAAAACAGGGGAAAGTTCACCCCTCCACTTT. Its protein is CATKTGESSPLHF.

The chain is built from TRBV28 and TRBJ1-6, with 8 bases identical to TRBD1. The CDR3 extends over 15 amino acids. J lost 10 bases, V lost 5 bases, and 10 bases had no gene match. In germline, CDR1 is MDHEN, CDR2 SYDVKM. This chain's CDR3 is CASSPPDRVRSPLHF. The CDR3 DNA reads TGTGCCAGCAGTCCCCCGGACAGGGTACGCTCACCCCTCCACTTT.

The chain has TRBV5-4 and TRBJ1-5; the D is unclear. CDR3 length: 14 amino acids. CDR1 and CDR2 (germline): SGHNT, YYREEE (reference sequence). Trimming cost V 1 base and J 0 bases, with 5 bases left between them. CDR3 residues: CASSLRGSNQPQHF. Here the CDR3 DNA reads TGTGCCAGCAGCTTGCGAGGTAGCAATCAGCCCCAGCATTTT.

The V call is TRBV6-1, the J call TRBJ1-2; TRBD1 is a possible D gene (5 bases). CDR3 length: 14 amino acids. The germline gives CDR1 MNHNS, CDR2 SASEGT. V dropped 3 bases and J dropped 0 bases, with 8 bases sitting between them. CDR3 in DNA: TGTGCCAGCAGTGATTCGACAGCTAACTATGGCTACACCTTC. Translation gives CASSDSTANYGYTF.

The V and J genes are TRBV2 and TRBJ1-5, with TRBD1 matching 9 bases. Germline trimming cut 6 bases from V and 6 bases from J; bases unmatched to any gene: 6. Germline CDR1 and CDR2: SNHLY and FYNNEI. The CDR3 contains 14 residues. Written as DNA, the CDR3 is TGTGCCAGCAGGGCGGGACAGGGAAGTCAGCCCCAGCATTTT. Encoded protein: CASRAGQGSQPQHF.

This rearrangement joins TRBV18 to TRBJ2-1; 9 bases map to TRBD1. V was clipped by 0 bases and J by 3 bases; unmatched bases: 6. The germline V gene encodes CDR1 KGHSH and CDR2 LQKENI. This CDR3 is built from 17 residues. This chain's CDR3 is CASSPPIGTGIYNEQFF. CDR3 sequence (DNA): TGTGCCAGCTCACCACCGATAGGGACAGGGATCTACAATGAGCAGTTCTTC.

V is TRBV19 and J is TRBJ2-2; D might be TRBD1 (6 bases). V lost 8 bases to trimming and J lost 2 bases, with 12 bases between them. Germline V gives CDR1 LNHDA, CDR2 SQIVND (reference sequence). The CDR3 has 14 residues. The chain's CDR3 is CASQGTINTGELFF. CDR3 nucleotide sequence: TGTGCCAGTCAGGGGACCATCAACACCGGGGAGCTGTTTTTT.

DNA for the CDR3: TGTGCCAGTAGTAACGGCCCACAGGTCGATAATTCACCCCTCCACTTT. This translates into CASSNGPQVDNSPLHF. The V gene is TRBV19, the J gene TRBJ1-6; TRBD1 might be the D (5 bases). This CDR3 spans 16 amino acids. V lost 4 bases to trimming and J lost 5 bases, with 15 bases between them. Looked up from germline, CDR1 is LNHDA and CDR2 is SQIVND (reference sequence).

The chain couples TRBV5-1 to TRBJ2-1; 8 nucleotides agree with TRBD1. V lost 4 bases, J lost 11 bases, and 17 bases stayed unmatched. The CDR3 covers 16 residues. The germline CDR1 and CDR2 sequences are SGHRS and YFSETQ. The DNA of the CDR3 is TGCGCCAGCAGCCCGGAGCGGACAGGGACAGAGTTGAAGCAGTTCTTC. Amino acids: CASSPERTGTELKQFF. Variable domain in full (rest from reference TRBV5-1 and TRBJ2-1): KAGVTQTPRYLIKTRGQQVTLSCSPISGHRSVSWYQQTPGQGLQFLFEYFSETQRNKGNFPGRFSGRQFSNSRSEMNVSTLELGDSALYLCASSPERTGTELKQFFGPGTRLTVL.

This rearrangement joins TRBV3-1 (or the pseudogene TRBV3-2) to TRBJ2-3; 7 bases are a match to TRBD2. CDR3 length: 16 amino acids. V dropped 0 bases and J dropped 6; count of bases not matched to a gene: 9. Germline V gene lookup returns CDR1 LGHDT and CDR2 YNNKEL (reference sequence). CDR3 sequence (DNA): TGTGCCAGCAGCCAAGAACGGACTAGGGGATGGGATACGCAGTATTTT. It encodes CASSQERTRGWDTQYF.

The chain links TRBV27 to TRBJ1-5, with a possible D match to TRBD1 (6 bases). CDR1 and CDR2 (germline): MNHEY, SMNVEV (reference sequence). There are 15 residues in the CDR3. Trimming took off 6 bases at V and 7 bases at J, with 19 bases between the two ends. The CDR3 loop reads CASSIGQSEAQPQHF. CDR3 bases: TGTGCCAGCAGCATAGGACAGTCGGAAGCCCAGCCCCAGCATTTT.

The V gene is TRBV18, the J gene TRBJ1-6; D uncertain. Germline values: CDR1 KGHSH, CDR2 LQKENI. Trimming pared 4 bases from V and 2 bases from J, leaving 12 bases between. The CDR3 is 16 amino acids. DNA for the CDR3: TGTGCCAGCTCACAATTACCCCCGGCCTATAATTCACCCCTCCACTTT. Encoded protein: CASSQLPPAYNSPLHF.